These 22 T cell receptor beta chains originate from one sample sequenced in a study of blood T cell repertoires in COVID-19 (dated by TCRdb to 2019 to 2021). The protocol used for the library was the immunoSEQ multiplex PCR assay. Sourced from immuneACCESS, this table was stored by TCRdb with only in-frame sequences that have V and J called. A share of the clones is absent; for the studies checked, an unresolved V gene accounts for under half, and the remainder has no known explanation. This sample has more than 100,000 clones in its table, and about 79% of those were observed once. The ten top clones hold roughly 4.3% of the sample. The source material was peripheral blood. All receptors derive from a woman between 65 and 79 years old with acute or convalescent COVID-19.

The chain combines TRBV30 with TRBJ2-2, with a weak D call TRBD1 (6 bases). The V gene's germline CDR1 is GTSNPN and CDR2 SVGIG (reference sequence). Deletions cut 4 bases from V and 2 bases from J, with 17 bases between. The length of the CDR3 is 16 residues. For the CDR3, the DNA is TGTGCCTGGATCGGGCAGGGGCTAATTAACACCGGGGAGCTGTTTTTT. It translates to CAWIGQGLINTGELFF.

The CDR3 nucleotides are TGTGCCAGTAGTAACAATCGGGGTGCTGAAAAACTGTTTTTT. It translates to CASSNNRGAEKLFF. This rearrangement joins TRBV19 to TRBJ1-4; D is ambiguous. V lost 4 bases and J lost 7, with 13 bases in between. Germline-derived CDR1 and CDR2 are LNHDA and SQIVND (reference sequence). The CDR3 runs 14 residues.

The chain recombines TRBV6-2 or TRBV6-3 with TRBJ1-1; D is unclear. Trimming cost V 5 bases and J 0 bases, with 10 bases left between them. Per germline, CDR1 MNHEY and CDR2 SVGEGT. CDR3 length: 14 residues. CDR3 sequence reads: CASSLANLNTEAFF. CDR3 DNA sequence: TGTGCCAGCAGTCTAGCCAATCTGAACACTGAAGCTTTCTTT.

V usage is TRBV6-5 and J usage is TRBJ2-6; D is possibly TRBD1 (5 bases). The V gene's germline CDR1 is MNHEY and CDR2 SVGAGI. Trimming took off 5 bases at V and 4 bases at J, with 12 bases between the two ends. The CDR3 length is 15 residues. DNA for the CDR3: TGTGCCAGCAGTCCCAGGGCCTTAGGGGCCAACGTCCTGACTTTC. It specifies CASSPRALGANVLTF.

This sequence joins TRBV6-5 and TRBJ2-3, with D possibly TRBD2 on 5 matching bases. The CDR3 runs 14 residues. The V end was cut by 7 bases, the J end by 0 bases, with 11 bases between. From germline, CDR1 is MNHEY and CDR2 SVGAGI. CDR3 region: CASTPGYSTDTQYF. CDR3 nucleotides: TGTGCCAGCACCCCGGGGTACAGCACAGATACGCAGTATTTT.

In DNA form, the CDR3 reads TGTGCCTGGAGACGATCACCGGGACAGGGGGGAGTGTACACTGAAGCTTTCTTT. This gives the protein CAWRRSPGQGGVYTEAFF. This rearrangement joins TRBV30 to TRBJ1-1, with 11 bases fitting TRBD1. The junction had 15 bases not matched to a gene; V was cut back by 3 bases and J by 3 bases. This CDR3 is 18 amino acids long. The V gene's germline CDR1 is GTSNPN and CDR2 SVGIG (reference sequence).

The rearrangement links TRBV3-1 (or the pseudogene TRBV3-2) to TRBJ2-6; D is uncertain. V was clipped by 7 bases and J by 0 bases, with 4 bases between them. CDR1 is LGHDT and CDR2 is YNNKEL in the germline V gene (reference sequence). The length of the CDR3 is 13 residues. Here the CDR3 reads CASTLSGANVLTF. As DNA, the CDR3 is TGTGCCAGCACCCTCTCTGGGGCCAACGTCCTGACTTTC.

V is TRBV10-3 and J is TRBJ1-1; D might be TRBD1 (6 bases). This CDR3 has 14 residues. Deletions cut 7 bases from V and 1 base from J, with 13 bases between. The germline V gene has CDR1 ENHRY and CDR2 SYGVKD. The CDR3 spells CAITTTGRNTEAFF. The CDR3 coding sequence is TGTGCCATCACTACTACAGGGAGGAACACTGAAGCTTTCTTT.

The chain employs TRBV5-1 and TRBJ2-7, with TRBD1 matching 10 bases. V shed 4 bases and J 0 bases; nucleotides not matched to a gene: 13. Per germline, CDR1 SGHRS and CDR2 YFSETQ. This CDR3 region has 18 residues. This CDR3 reads CASSPRRDRGISSYEQYF. CDR3 sequence (DNA): TGCGCCAGCAGCCCGCGCCGGGACAGGGGCATTAGCTCCTACGAGCAGTACTTC.

The chain combines TRBV7-9 with TRBJ2-6, with D possibly being TRBD2 (6 bases). The CDR3 contains 19 residues. V was trimmed by 4 bases and J by 3 bases, leaving 22 bases between them. Germline CDR1 SEHNR, CDR2 FQNEAQ (reference sequence). In nucleotides, the CDR3 is TGTGCCAGCAGCTCGAGTGGAGGGGACTCCCGGTTTGGGGCCAACGTCCTGACTTTC. As protein: CASSSSGGDSRFGANVLTF.

V usage is TRBV3-1 (or the pseudogene TRBV3-2) and J usage is TRBJ1-2; 9 bases fit TRBD1. The ends lost 3 bases at V and 6 bases at J; junction bases unmatched: 11. The CDR3 runs to 16 residues. Germline V CDR1 and CDR2: LGHDT, YNNKEL (reference sequence). The CDR3 sequence is CASSQTGTGSRHGYTF. For the CDR3, the DNA is TGTGCCAGCAGCCAGACCGGGACAGGGAGTCGGCATGGCTACACCTTC.

This clone was counted a few times. The genes are TRBV11-2 and TRBJ2-3; 8 bases line up with TRBD2. Germline V gene lookup returns CDR1 SGHAT and CDR2 FQNNGV. The CDR3 consists of 17 residues. V shed 8 bases, J shed 8 bases, and the junction held 21 bases outside the gene matches. The CDR3 DNA is TGTGCCAGCTGCCGCAATAGCGGGGCCCTCTCCGCGGGTACGCAGTATTTT. The encoded protein is CASCRNSGALSAGTQYF.

This chain joins TRBV19 and TRBJ1-5; D remains ambiguous. The length of the CDR3 is 13 residues. Trimming left V 3 bases short and J 4 bases short, with 7 bases between. Germline loops: CDR1 LNHDA, CDR2 SQIVND (reference sequence). The DNA for the CDR3 is TGTGCCAGTAGTATGTCTGAGAATCAGCCCCAGCATTTT. Translated: CASSMSENQPQHF. The entire variable domain, with the rest obtained from reference TRBV19 and TRBJ1-5, is as follows: DGGITQSPKYLFRKEGQNVTLSCEQNLNHDAMYWYRQDPGQGLRLIYYSQIVNDFQKGDIAEGYSVSREKKESFPLTVTSAQKNPTAFYLCASSMSENQPQHFGDGTRLSIL.

This clone was found once. The V call is TRBV21-1, the J call TRBJ1-5; the table's D gene call, TRBD1, was not cross checked with the DNA. TRBV21-1 is an annotated pseudogene. The CDR3 length is 16 residues. The CDR3 spells CASSTTGTASNQPQHF. CDR3 in DNA: TGTGCCAGCAGCACCACCGGGACAGCTAGCAATCAGCCCCAGCATTTT.

The gene calls are TRBV5-1 and TRBJ2-5; TRBD1 might be the D (6 bases). With 3 bases removed from V and 2 bases from J, the gap between germline ends came to 11 bases. This CDR3 spans 14 amino acids. Germline CDR1 and CDR2: SGHRS and YFSETQ. The CDR3, as DNA: TGCGCCAGCAGCTCGGGACACCTTCAAGAGACCCAGTACTTC. Translation gives CASSSGHLQETQYF.

This sequence joins TRBV24-1 and TRBJ2-5; D is possibly TRBD2 (7 bases). CDR1 and CDR2 from the germline V gene are KGHDR and SFDVKD. The length of the CDR3 is 15 residues. With 3 bases removed from V and 7 bases from J, the gap between germline ends came to 17 bases. The CDR3 here is CATSDPRGAGGTQYF. The CDR3 nucleotides are TGTGCCACCAGTGATCCCCGGGGGGCCGGAGGGACCCAGTACTTC.

The V call is TRBV9, the J call TRBJ2-1; the D gene is possibly TRBD2 (6 bases). V was trimmed by 3 bases and J by 8 bases, leaving 9 bases between them. The CDR3 is made up of 12 amino acids. Germline values: CDR1 SGDLS, CDR2 YYNGEE. The CDR3 DNA sequence: TGTGCCAGCAGCGACCGGGGGTATGAGCAGTTCTTC. It encodes CASSDRGYEQFF.

The chain recombines TRBV6-5 with TRBJ2-1, with D possibly matching TRBD2 (5 bases). The CDR3 runs 13 residues. CDR1 and CDR2 (germline): MNHEY, SVGAGI. The ends were cut back, 7 bases at V and 5 bases at J, with 12 bases in the middle. CDR3 nucleotide sequence: TGTGCCAGCAAGGAGGCTATAGACAATGAGCAGTTCTTC. It is translated as CASKEAIDNEQFF.

This CDR3 reads CASSFWGVTEAFF. CDR3 nucleotide sequence: TGTGCCAGCAGCTTCTGGGGGGTCACTGAAGCTTTCTTT. The chain joins TRBV13 to TRBJ1-1; tentative D call: TRBD1 (5 bases). CDR1 and CDR2 from the germline V gene are PRHDT and FYEKMQ (reference sequence). The CDR3 runs 13 residues. V lost 3 bases to trimming and J lost 4 bases, with 9 bases between them.

This clone was counted between two and nine times. This rearrangement joins TRBV7-8 to TRBJ1-3; D unresolved. The CDR3 is 14 amino acids. Looked up from germline, CDR1 is SGHVS and CDR2 is FQNEAQ. V lost 5 bases and J 3 bases, leaving 11 bases between the germline ends. This chain's CDR3 is CASSARESGNTIYF. CDR3 sequence (DNA): TGTGCCAGCAGCGCTCGAGAAAGTGGAAACACCATATATTTT.

The rearrangement links TRBV11-2 to TRBJ1-3; D gene unclear. Germline V gives CDR1 SGHAT, CDR2 FQNNGV. V lost 1 base to trimming and J lost 0 bases, with 10 bases between them. The CDR3 is 16 residues long. CDR3 loop: CASSLGGRLSGNTIYF. The DNA of the CDR3 is TGTGCCAGCAGCTTAGGCGGCCGGCTCTCTGGAAACACCATATATTTT.

The gene calls are TRBV27 and TRBJ1-4; maybe TRBD1 (6 bases). The CDR3 extends over 14 amino acids. V shed 11 bases and J shed 10 bases, with 23 bases lying between them. CDR1 MNHEY and CDR2 SMNVEV come from the germline V gene (reference sequence). CDR3 DNA sequence: TGTGCCGGACAGAGCCCAAGGGGGTATAGAAAACTGTTTTTT. This sequence encodes CAGQSPRGYRKLFF.